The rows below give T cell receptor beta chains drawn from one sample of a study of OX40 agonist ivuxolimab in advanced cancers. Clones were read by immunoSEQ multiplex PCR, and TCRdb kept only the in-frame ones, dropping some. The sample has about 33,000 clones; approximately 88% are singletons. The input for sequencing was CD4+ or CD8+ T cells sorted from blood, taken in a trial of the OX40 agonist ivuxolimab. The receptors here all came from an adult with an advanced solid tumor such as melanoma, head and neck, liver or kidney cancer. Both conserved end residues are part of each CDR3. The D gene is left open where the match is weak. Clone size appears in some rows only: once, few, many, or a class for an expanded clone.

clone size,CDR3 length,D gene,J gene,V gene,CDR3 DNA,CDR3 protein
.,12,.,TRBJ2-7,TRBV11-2,TGTGCCACCCGACCTCTGGGCGACGAGCAGTACTTC,CATRPLGDEQYF
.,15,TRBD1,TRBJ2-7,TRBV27,TGTGCCAGCAGTTACAGGGGTTACAGCTCCTACGAGCAGTACTTC,CASSYRGYSSYEQYF
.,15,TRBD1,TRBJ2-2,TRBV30,TGTGCCTGGGAAGTACAGGGGCTTAACACCGGGGAGCTGTTTTTT,CAWEVQGLNTGELFF
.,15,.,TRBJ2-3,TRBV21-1,TGTGCCAAACCCTGTGGAGCGGCCAGCACAGATACGCAGTATTTT,CAKPCGAASTDTQYF
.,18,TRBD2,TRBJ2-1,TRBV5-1,TGCGCCAGCAGCTTGGCTAGCGGGAGCCCTTCAAATTACAATGAGCAGTTCTTC,CASSLASGSPSNYNEQFF
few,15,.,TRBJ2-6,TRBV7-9,TGTGCCAGCAGTTTTGGGGGGACTGGGGCCAACGTCCTGACTTTC,CASSFGGTGANVLTF
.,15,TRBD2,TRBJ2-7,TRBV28,TGTGCCAGCAGTCCTTGGGGCGGGAGTGCCTACGAGCAGTACTTC,CASSPWGGSAYEQYF
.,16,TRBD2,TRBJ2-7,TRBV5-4,TGTGCCAGCAGCCTCTACTTAGCGGGGGGTTCCTACGAGCAGTACTTC,CASSLYLAGGSYEQYF
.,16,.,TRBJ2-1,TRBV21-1,TGTGCCAGCAGCAAAGTGGGGGGAAGGTTCTACAATGAGCAGTTCTTC,CASSKVGGRFYNEQFF
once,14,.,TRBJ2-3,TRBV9,TGTGCCAGCAGCGTCCTCAGGGGCACAGATACGCAGTATTTT,CASSVLRGTDTQYF
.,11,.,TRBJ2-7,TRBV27,TGTGCCAGCAGTTCTGGGGTGGGGCAGTACTTC,CASSSGVGQYF
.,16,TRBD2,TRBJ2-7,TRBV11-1,TGTGCCAGCAGCTCGAAGACTAGCGGGGCGTCCTACGAGCAGTACTTC,CASSSKTSGASYEQYF
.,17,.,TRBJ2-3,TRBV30,TGTGCCTGGACCCCACCCGGGCCGGCGGGGGCCACAGATACGCAGTATTTT,CAWTPPGPAGATDTQYF
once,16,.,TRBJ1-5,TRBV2,TGTGCCAGCAGTGCAGGAGGGCCCCTCAGCAATCAGCCCCAGCATTTT,CASSAGGPLSNQPQHF
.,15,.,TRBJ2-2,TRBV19,TGTGCCAGTAGTATAGATAACAGGAACACCGGGGAGCTGTTTTTT,CASSIDNRNTGELFF
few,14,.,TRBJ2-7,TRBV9,TGTGCCAGCAGCGTAGAGTGGGGTTCCTACGAGCAGTACTTC,CASSVEWGSYEQYF
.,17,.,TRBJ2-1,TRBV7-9,TGTGCCAGCAGCTTAAAACAGGGACCCTGGGTATACAATGAGCAGTTCTTC,CASSLKQGPWVYNEQFF
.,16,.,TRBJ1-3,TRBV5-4,TGTGCCAGCAGCCAAAACGAAGCCAGGTCTGGAAACACCATATATTTT,CASSQNEARSGNTIYF
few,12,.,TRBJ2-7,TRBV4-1,TGCGCCAGCAGCCAAACTAGGGTCGAGCAGTACTTC,CASSQTRVEQYF
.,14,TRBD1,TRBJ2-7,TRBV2,TGTGCCAGCAGAGACGACAGGGAGCTTTACGAGCAGTACTTC,CASRDDRELYEQYF
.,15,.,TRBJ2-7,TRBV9,TGTGCCAGCAGCGTAGCAGCAGCTGGGGACTACGAGCAGTACTTC,CASSVAAAGDYEQYF
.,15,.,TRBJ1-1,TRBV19,TGTGCCAGTAGTATCCCACGGGAGGTGAACACTGAAGCTTTCTTT,CASSIPREVNTEAFF
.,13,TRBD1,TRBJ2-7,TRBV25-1,TGTGCCAGCAGAGGACAGGGGCCAACACCGCAGTACTTC,CASRGQGPTPQYF
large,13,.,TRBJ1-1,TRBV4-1,TGCGCCAGCAGCCCGTTCGGTACCACTGAAGCTTTCTTT,CASSPFGTTEAFF
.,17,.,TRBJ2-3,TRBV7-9,TGTGCCAGCAGCTTACCCGGCTACAGGGGGGAGGGAGATACGCAGTATTTT,CASSLPGYRGEGDTQYF
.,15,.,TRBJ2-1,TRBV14,TGTGCCAGCAGCCCGGGGTCGGGAAATTACAATGAGCAGTTCTTC,CASSPGSGNYNEQFF
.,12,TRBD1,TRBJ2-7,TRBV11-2,TGTGCCAGCAGCGGGGACAGGGGAGCGCAGTACTTC,CASSGDRGAQYF
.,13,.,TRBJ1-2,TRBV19,TGTGCCAGTAGCACCGGCGGACCAAACAGCTACACCTTC,CASSTGGPNSYTF
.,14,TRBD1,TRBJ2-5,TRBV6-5,TGTGCCAGCAGTTACGGACAGGGCCAAGAGACCCAGTACTTC,CASSYGQGQETQYF
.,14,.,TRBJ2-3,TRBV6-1,TGTGCCAGCAGGACGGGCGGGGAGGTAGATACGCAGTATTTT,CASRTGGEVDTQYF
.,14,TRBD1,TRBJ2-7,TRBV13,TGTGCCAGCAGCACTCGGGGACAGGGAGATCAGCAGTACTTC,CASSTRGQGDQQYF
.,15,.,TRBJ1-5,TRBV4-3,TGCGCCAGCAGCCAAGACGGGACAACAAATCAGCCCCAGCATTTT,CASSQDGTTNQPQHF
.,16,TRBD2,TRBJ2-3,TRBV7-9,TGTGCCAGCAGCGGCTGGACTAGCGGGGGCGGAGATACGCAGTATTTT,CASSGWTSGGGDTQYF
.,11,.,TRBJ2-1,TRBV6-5,TGTGCCAGCAGCTCAGGGAATGAGCAGTTCTTC,CASSSGNEQFF
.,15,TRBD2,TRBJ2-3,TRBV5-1,TGCGCCAGCAGCTTCACTAGCGGGCCAAGAGATACGCAGTATTTT,CASSFTSGPRDTQYF
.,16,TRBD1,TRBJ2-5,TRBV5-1,TGCGCCAGCAGCTTGAGTCGCAGGGGGCTAGAGGAGACCCAGTACTTC,CASSLSRRGLEETQYF
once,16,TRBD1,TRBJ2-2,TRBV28,TGTGCCAGCAGTTTAGTCACAGGGGTGAACACCGGGGAGCTGTTTTTT,CASSLVTGVNTGELFF
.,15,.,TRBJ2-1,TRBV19,TGTGCCAGTAGTATCCGAGACATTTCCTACAATGAGCAGTTCTTC,CASSIRDISYNEQFF
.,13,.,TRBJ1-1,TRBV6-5,TGTGCCAGCAGTTACTCGTCTGTAACTGAAGCTTTCTTT,CASSYSSVTEAFF
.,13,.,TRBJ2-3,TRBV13,TGTGCCAGCAGCTTAGGGGGCGATGATACGCAGTATTTT,CASSLGGDDTQYF
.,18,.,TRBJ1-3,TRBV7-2,TGTGCCAGCAGCTTAGTGTTTGAGGGTTCTTACTCTGGAAACACCATATATTTT,CASSLVFEGSYSGNTIYF
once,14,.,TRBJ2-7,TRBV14,TGTGCCAGCAGCCAAGTTCGAGGGACCGACGAGCAGTACTTC,CASSQVRGTDEQYF